The TCR beta chain under discussion was sequenced for a study of read filtering for tumor transcriptome and immune sequencing. Whole-study context: Whole-transcriptome libraries were prepared after DNase treatment.

Study-wide points: The sorted CD138-negative fraction was a mixed bone marrow immune population, not purified T cells. IR-seq captured clonotypes deeper and more reliably than RNA-seq.

This clonotype was seen repeatedly, ten times or more. Its antigen is unknown. At one of its ends the junction is not consistent with the germline gene, which may arise from a read error. Every patient had bone marrow sampled while the disease was active. This library used approximately 390 ng RNA and molecular barcoded adaptors spanning alpha/delta and beta/gamma chains. From the reads, TCRdb called clonotypes with MiXCR, one entry per CDR3 protein. In the table there are 20,000 or so distinct CDR3 sequences, about 20% of which are singletons. CDR1 and CDR2 (germline): MGHRA, YSYEKL. This CDR3 contains 13 residues.

The rearrangement uses TRBV4-1 and TRBJ1-1; weak D call: TRBD1 (5 bases). Sequenced: a population of CD138-negative cells sorted from bone marrow. The receptor was derived from a donor aged 40 or over with multiple myeloma. As DNA, the CDR3 is TGCGCCAGCAGCCAAAACACCCGGGGCGAGGCTCTCTTT. Translation: CASSQNTRGEALF.